These 14 T cell receptor beta chains came from one sample sequenced in a study of T-cell memory formation after mild COVID-19. TCRdb independently ran MiXCR on the 5' RACE reads; one entry per CDR3 protein. Counted here are 250,000 to 350,000 distinct CDR3 sequences, approximately 19% occurring once; the ten biggest clones make up 20% to 25%. The sequenced material came from PBMCs or a T cell subset sorted from them (not recorded which). The receptor set was obtained from a man aged 18-30 years who had mild COVID-19 (a few samples of this study predate the infection). Cell type and time point are not known.

This clonotype turned up a few times. V and J are TRBV9 and TRBJ1-1, with D unresolved. Germline CDR1 and CDR2: SGDLS and YYNGEE. Trimming took off 0 bases at V and 2 bases at J, with 8 bases between the two ends. This CDR3 is 14 amino acids long. Here the CDR3 DNA reads TGTGCCAGCAGCGTAGTCGCCAGAAACACTGAAGCTTTCTTT. It codes for CASSVVARNTEAFF.

This clonotype was seen a few times. The rearrangement uses TRBV11-1 and TRBJ2-7; 8 nucleotides align to TRBD1. V dropped 1 base and J dropped 2; count of bases not matched to a gene: 4. In germline, CDR1 is SGHAT, CDR2 FQDESV (reference sequence). The CDR3 length is 15 residues. The DNA of the CDR3 is TGTGCCAGCAGCTTAGAGGGGACAGGTCCCTACGAGCAGTACGTC. Translating gives CASSLEGTGPYEQYV.

The chain uses TRBV18 and TRBJ1-5; D perhaps matches TRBD1 (5 bases). The germline CDR1 and CDR2 sequences are KGHSH and LQKENI. V shed 2 bases and J shed 6 bases, with 17 bases lying between them. CDR3 length equals 16 residues. The CDR3: CASSPRDLRGGQPQHF. Here the CDR3 DNA reads TGTGCCAGCTCACCAAGGGACCTCCGAGGCGGTCAGCCCCAGCATTTT.

In this sample, this clonotype turned up many times. The rearrangement links TRBV7-2 to TRBJ2-7, with D possibly called TRBD1 or TRBD2 (5 bases each). Germline loops: CDR1 SGHTA, CDR2 FQGNSA. This CDR3 spans 15 amino acids. V dropped 5 bases and J dropped 1 base, with 15 bases sitting between them. CDR3 in amino acids: CASSLGGSASYEQYF. The CDR3 DNA reads TGTGCCAGCAGCCTTGGGGGTAGCGCGTCCTACGAGCAGTACTTC.

This clonotype was recorded a few times. The rearrangement joins TRBV5-1 to TRBJ2-3, with D tentatively TRBD1 or TRBD2 (7 bases each). V dropped 3 bases and J dropped 2 bases, with 19 bases sitting between them. This CDR3 comprises 17 residues. Germline loops: CDR1 SGHRS, CDR2 YFSETQ. DNA of the CDR3: TGCGCCAGCAGCTGGAGAACGACAGGGACTACCACAGATACGCAGTATTTT. It encodes CASSWRTTGTTTDTQYF.

This clonotype was picked up a small number of times. The V gene is TRBV5-1, the J gene TRBJ1-4, with D maybe TRBD1 (6 bases). V was clipped by 2 bases and J by 8 bases, with 13 bases between them. CDR3 length equals 14 residues. Germline CDR1 and CDR2: SGHRS and YFSETQ. The CDR3, as DNA: TGCGCCAGCAGCTTAACAGGGCCGGGAGAAAAACTGTTTTTT. It encodes CASSLTGPGEKLFF.

V usage is TRBV7-9 and J usage is TRBJ2-1; tentative D call: TRBD2 (5 bases). The V and J ends lost 10 bases and 0 bases respectively, with 19 bases between them. Germline CDR1 SEHNR, CDR2 FQNEAQ (reference sequence). The length of the CDR3 is 16 residues. The CDR3 DNA is TGTGCCATCAACTCCCCCGCCCGGGGCTCCTACAATGAGCAGTTCTTC. This encodes CAINSPARGSYNEQFF.

This clonotype has just a few counts. This chain uses TRBV5-1 with TRBJ2-1; 7 bases are shared with TRBD1. Germline V gene lookup returns CDR1 SGHRS and CDR2 YFSETQ. This CDR3 comprises 14 residues. With 6 bases clipped from V and 4 bases from J, the junction kept 7 bases outside the gene matches. In DNA, the CDR3 is TGCGCCAGCACCCTGGGACAGCCGTACAATGAGCAGTTCTTC. It codes for CASTLGQPYNEQFF.

This clonotype was detected only a few times. The chain combines TRBV15 with TRBJ2-1; D is undetermined. The CDR3 length is 12 residues. Trimming stripped 4 bases from V and 7 bases from J, with 8 bases between. From germline, CDR1 is LNHNV and CDR2 YYDKDF (reference sequence). As DNA, the CDR3 is TGTGCCACCAGCACCCGGGTAAATGAGCAGTTCTTC. It is translated as CATSTRVNEQFF. The entire variable domain, with the rest obtained from reference TRBV15 and TRBJ2-1, is as follows: DAMVIQNPRYQVTQFGKPVTLSCSQTLNHNVMYWYQQKSSQAPKLLFHYYDKDFNNEADTPDNFQSRRPNTSFCFLDIRSPGLGDTAMYLCATSTRVNEQFFGPGTRLTVL.

The rearrangement uses TRBV5-1 and TRBJ2-1, with no clear D. CDR3 size: 14 residues. CDR1 and CDR2 (germline): SGHRS, YFSETQ. V was shortened by 0 bases and J by 7 bases, with 11 bases between the two germline ends. CDR3 region: CASSLAGSLNEQFF. The CDR3 DNA sequence: TGCGCCAGCAGCTTGGCCGGGTCATTGAATGAGCAGTTCTTC.

The sample holds a few counts of this clonotype. The V gene is TRBV6-5, the J gene TRBJ1-1; the D gene is possibly TRBD1 (6 bases). This CDR3 is built from 15 residues. Germline loops: CDR1 MNHEY, CDR2 SVGAGI. Trimming removed 6 bases at V and 4 bases at J, with 18 bases between. The CDR3 nucleotides read TGTGCCAGCAGCGACTTTAGGGGGGGTAGCACTGAAGCTTTCTTT. Its protein is CASSDFRGGSTEAFF.

This chain's CDR3 is CATRASGYGYTF. CDR3 DNA: TGTGCCACCAGGGCGTCTGGCTATGGCTACACCTTC. The V gene is TRBV7-9, the J gene TRBJ1-2, with D possibly TRBD1 on 5 matching bases. The CDR3 length is 12 residues. The ends were cut back, 10 bases at V and 4 bases at J, with 13 bases in the middle. Germline V lookup: CDR1 SEHNR, CDR2 FQNEAQ (reference sequence).

The CDR3 sequence: CASSPRTDADTQYF. In DNA, the CDR3 is TGTGCCAGCAGCCCCAGGACAGACGCAGATACGCAGTATTTT. This sequence joins TRBV7-9 and TRBJ2-3; tentative D call: TRBD1 (6 bases). This CDR3 is 14 amino acids long. The germline gives CDR1 SEHNR, CDR2 FQNEAQ (reference sequence). V was pared by 5 bases and J by 4 bases, with 13 bases between.

This clonotype was found many times. The chain is built from TRBV6-6 and TRBJ2-7, with D possibly matching TRBD2 (6 bases). Per germline, CDR1 MNHNY and CDR2 SVGAGI (reference sequence). The CDR3 sequence is 16 residues long. V was shortened by 2 bases and J by 0 bases, with 14 bases between the two germline ends. The CDR3 region has the DNA TGTGCCAGCAGTTACCTAAGGCGGGGCAGCTCCTACGAGCAGTACTTC. Its translation is CASSYLRRGSSYEQYF.